One sample yielded the 27 T cell receptor beta chains listed below, sequenced in a study of regulatory T cells in long-lasting Graves disease. Construction of the TCR beta libraries employed iRepertoire HTBI primers in conjunction with Arm-PCR of CDR3 regions. MiXCR, applied by TCRdb to the multiplex PCR reads, yields one record per CDR3 protein. The sample records about 440,000 distinct CDR3 sequences, about 15% being singletons. Time point described: newly diagnosed GD, antithyroid drugs for less than 3 months. Extracted RNA from PBMCs served as the source of the TCR library. This same sample was also taken into another study, of T cells in Graves' hyperthyroidism and ophthalmopathy.

The source was peripheral blood mononuclear cells (PBMCs), collected at new diagnosis, from a patient treated with antithyroid drugs. These receptors came from a woman aged 30 to 39 with Graves disease.

This clonotype occurred a few times. The gene calls are TRBV28 and TRBJ2-7; D remains ambiguous. This CDR3 comprises 13 residues. From germline, CDR1 is MDHEN and CDR2 SYDVKM. Trimming removed 8 bases from V and 6 bases from J, with 17 bases in between. The CDR3 DNA follows: TGTGCCAGCCATCGTGGCGTTCCGGGCGAGCAGTACTTC. As protein: CASHRGVPGEQYF.

CDR3 amino acids: CSVEDRDPEKLFF. Written as DNA, the CDR3 is TGCAGCGTTGAAGACCGGGACCCGGAAAAACTGTTTTTT. The V call is TRBV29-1, the J call TRBJ1-4; possibly TRBD1 for D (5 bases). CDR3 size: 13 residues. Deletions cut 0 bases from V and 8 bases from J, with 10 bases between. From germline, CDR1 is SQVTM and CDR2 ANQGSEA.

The rearrangement links TRBV12-3 or TRBV12-4 to TRBJ2-1, with D possibly TRBD1 on 5 matching bases. CDR3 size: 14 residues. V was clipped by 8 bases and J by 2 bases, with 13 bases between them. The CDR3 loop is CASSDLGAYNEQFF. The CDR3 nucleotides are TGTGCCAGCTCAGACCTAGGGGCCTACAATGAGCAGTTCTTC.

The gene calls are TRBV18 and TRBJ2-4; D possibly corresponds to TRBD2 (5 bases). The CDR3 spans 17 residues. The germline CDR1 and CDR2 sequences are KGHSH and LQKENI. Trimming took 4 bases from V and 0 from J, leaving 16 bases between them. CDR3: CASSLVGEILAKNIQYF. CDR3 coding DNA: TGTGCCAGCTCACTGGTCGGGGAAATACTAGCCAAAAACATTCAGTACTTC. Supplemented by reference TRBV18 and TRBJ2-4, the full variable domain reads NAGVMQNPRHLVRRRGQEARLRCSPMKGHSHVYWYRQLPEEGLKFMVYLQKENIIDESGMPKERFSAEFPKEGPSILRIQQVVRGDSAAYFCASSLVGEILAKNIQYFGAGTRLSVL.

The chain combines TRBV6-2 or TRBV6-3 with TRBJ1-2; 8 bases align to TRBD1. There are 15 residues in the CDR3. V was clipped by 2 bases and J by 4 bases; unmatched bases: 6. The germline gives CDR1 MNHEY, CDR2 SVGEGT. CDR3 DNA: TGTGCCAGCAGTTACGCACAGGGGGACCCCTATGGCTACACCTTC. Its translation: CASSYAQGDPYGYTF.

At least ten counts were recorded for this clonotype. The genes are TRBV12-3 or TRBV12-4 and TRBJ2-1; 12 positions agree with TRBD2. The CDR3 is made up of 16 amino acids. After removal of 3 bases from V and 6 bases from J, the junction contained 6 bases not matched to a gene. The CDR3 sequence: CASSLTSGSQVNEQFF. The CDR3 DNA reads as TGTGCCAGCAGTTTGACTAGCGGGAGTCAGGTCAATGAGCAGTTCTTC.

Of note for this clonotype: A single base separates this from a much larger clone, so it may be a read error. The chain has TRBV30 and TRBJ1-5; D not certain. CDR3 length: 16 amino acids. V was pared by 3 bases and J by 6 bases, with 21 bases between. Looked up from germline, CDR1 is GTSNPN and CDR2 is SVGIG (reference sequence). CDR3 residues: CAWRSRHRVSGQPQHF. The CDR3 DNA reads TGTGCCTGGAGATCCCGGCACAGAGTTTCGGGTCAGCCCCAGCATTTT.

V and J are TRBV11-2 and TRBJ2-7, with 11 bases lining up with TRBD2. CDR1 is SGHAT, CDR2 FQNNGV, per germline. The CDR3 is 16 amino acids. With V trimmed by 4 bases and J by 3 bases, 8 bases remained unmatched. For the CDR3, the DNA is TGTGCCAGCAGCTCAATAGCGGGAGGGGTCGGCTACGAGCAGTACTTC. Its protein product is CASSSIAGGVGYEQYF.

In this sample, this clonotype turned up many times. The chain combines TRBV3-1 with TRBJ2-3; D is uncertain. Germline-derived CDR1 and CDR2 are LGHDT and YNNKEL (reference sequence). This CDR3 region has 13 residues. V lost 3 bases, J lost 0 bases, and 4 bases lay in between. The CDR3 DNA reads as TGTGCCAGCAGCCATTACAGCACAGATACGCAGTATTTT. This codes for CASSHYSTDTQYF.

This clonotype was picked up many times. V and J are TRBV12-3 or TRBV12-4 and TRBJ2-6; tentatively, D is TRBD2 (6 bases). This CDR3 region has 15 residues. The germline V and J ends were trimmed by 3 bases and 2 bases, with 8 bases remaining between them. The CDR3 spells CASSFAGPGANVLTF. Written as DNA, the CDR3 is TGTGCCAGCAGTTTCGCGGGGCCTGGGGCCAACGTCCTGACTTTC.

The sample holds many counts of this clonotype. The gene calls are TRBV6-1 and TRBJ1-5; 7 bases are shared with TRBD1. V lost 4 bases to trimming and J lost 9 bases; unmatched junction nucleotides: 12. Germline-derived CDR1 and CDR2 are MNHNS and SASEGT. The CDR3 runs 15 residues. CDR3 DNA sequence: TGTGCCAGCAGTGCCCCGACAGGGAGGGGGTGGCCCCAGCATTTT. Residues: CASSAPTGRGWPQHF.

This clonotype was counted a few times. The V call is TRBV27, the J call TRBJ1-6; no clear D. Trimming stripped 8 bases from V and 0 bases from J, with 8 bases between. The CDR3 spans 14 residues. CDR1 and CDR2 from the germline V gene are MNHEY and SMNVEV (reference sequence). In DNA form, the CDR3 reads TGTGCCAGCCGGGTGGCCTCCTATAATTCACCCCTCCACTTT. Translating it yields CASRVASYNSPLHF.

Ten or more counts support this clonotype. The chain links TRBV7-9 to TRBJ1-4; 8 bases align to TRBD1. Losses at the gene ends were 3 bases for V and 6 bases for J; bases not matched to a gene: 3. This CDR3 region has 14 residues. CDR1 and CDR2 from the germline V gene are SEHNR and FQNEAQ (reference sequence). The CDR3 region has the DNA TGTGCCAGCAGCTTCGACAGGGGAGATGAAAAACTGTTTTTT. As protein: CASSFDRGDEKLFF.

The chain couples TRBV27 to TRBJ1-6; no definite D call. The CDR3 is 19 amino acids. The V end was cut by 0 bases, the J end by 7 bases, with 22 bases between. Germline assignment: CDR1 MNHEY and CDR2 SMNVEV (reference sequence). The CDR3 sequence is CASSLSITSGLWRNSPLHF. CDR3 DNA sequence: TGTGCCAGCAGTTTATCGATAACCAGTGGATTGTGGAGAAATTCACCCCTCCACTTT.

In DNA, the CDR3 is TGTGCCAGCAGCCACCCCGGACAAGGGCTTGAGCAGTTCTTC. This translates into CASSHPGQGLEQFF. The chain combines TRBV4-2 with TRBJ2-1, with a possible D match to TRBD1 (5 bases). There are 14 residues in the CDR3. Germline CDR1 and CDR2: LGHNA and YNFKEQ. Trimming stripped 3 bases from V and 9 bases from J, with 15 bases between.

This clonotype was observed at least ten times. This chain links TRBV2 with TRBJ2-5, with D unresolved. Germline V gives CDR1 SNHLY, CDR2 FYNNEI. The V gene lost 8 bases and the J gene lost 1 base, with 14 bases spanning the gap. This CDR3 is 14 amino acids long. The CDR3 loop is CASYRRGRQETQYF. Here the CDR3 DNA reads TGTGCCAGCTACCGTCGCGGCCGCCAAGAGACCCAGTACTTC.

This clonotype was seen a few times. This chain uses TRBV4-1 with TRBJ2-7; the D call may be TRBD1 or TRBD2 (5 bases each). The V gene lost 2 bases and the J gene lost 6 bases, with 17 bases spanning the gap. The CDR3 has 15 amino acids. From germline, CDR1 is MGHRA and CDR2 YSYEKL. CDR3 sequence (DNA): TGCGCCAGCAGCCAACCGGGACGGACGCTAGCCGAGCAGTACTTC. It specifies CASSQPGRTLAEQYF.

With regard to this clonotype: This may be a read error: a much more frequent sequence differs by one nucleotide. This CDR3 is missing its conserved last phenylalanine or tryptophan, likely due to a read error. The chain is built from TRBV5-5 and TRBJ2-2, with D unresolved. The CDR3 length is 13 residues. V lost 0 bases, J lost 4 bases, and 4 bases lay in between. Per germline, CDR1 SGHKS and CDR2 YYEKEE (reference sequence). The CDR3 nucleotides read TGTGCCAGCAGCTTGGCGCCCACCGGGGAGCTGTTTTCT. This gives the protein CASSLAPTGELFS.

This clonotype was observed a few times. This sequence joins TRBV29-1 and TRBJ2-7, with D tentatively TRBD2 (6 bases). Trimming took off 6 bases at V and 7 bases at J, with 13 bases between the two ends. Germline CDR1 is SQVTM and CDR2 is ANQGSEA. The CDR3 sequence is 11 residues long. CDR3 loop: CSVQTGREQYF. The CDR3 DNA reads TGCAGCGTACAAACGGGGAGGGAGCAGTACTTC.

Ten or more counts support this clonotype. The CDR3 sequence: CAIRDRGTYEQYF. The CDR3 nucleotides are TGTGCCATCCGGGACAGGGGCACTTACGAGCAGTACTTC. The chain combines TRBV7-9 with TRBJ2-7, with 10 bases lining up with TRBD1. This CDR3 spans 13 amino acids. Trimming cost V 10 bases and J 4 bases; bases outside gene matches: 7. Germline V gene lookup returns CDR1 SEHNR and CDR2 FQNEAQ (reference sequence).

The rearrangement links TRBV25-1 to TRBJ1-5, with no clear D. This CDR3 region has 14 residues. Germline lookup yields CDR1 MGHDK and CDR2 SYGVNS. The germline V and J ends were trimmed by 0 bases and 1 base, with 4 bases remaining between them. CDR3 DNA: TGTGCCAGCAGTGAATATGGGAGCAATCAGCCCCAGCATTTT. Translation gives CASSEYGSNQPQHF.

The chain employs TRBV6-2 or TRBV6-3 and TRBJ2-4; D might be TRBD2 (5 bases). Trimming stripped 0 bases from V and 0 bases from J, with 12 bases between. Germline lookup yields CDR1 MNHEY and CDR2 SVGEGT. This CDR3 has 17 residues. CDR3 sequence (DNA): TGTGCCAGCAGTTACTCTGTCGGGGAAGGAGCCAAAAACATTCAGTACTTC. Protein: CASSYSVGEGAKNIQYF.

This clonotype was observed many times. The junction and the germline gene differ at one end; a read error may be behind it. The rearrangement uses TRBV7-3 and TRBJ2-3; D is unresolved. The length of the CDR3 is 12 residues. Germline CDR1 and CDR2: SGHTA and FQGTGA. The CDR3 sequence is CASSFSADTQYF. The CDR3 coding sequence is TGCGCCAGCAGCTTCTCAGCAGATACGCAGTATTTT.

In its sample, this clonotype was seen many times. V usage is TRBV7-6 and J usage is TRBJ2-2; 9 nucleotides align to TRBD1. The junction had 6 bases not matched to a gene; V was cut back by 4 bases and J by 6 bases. This CDR3 region has 15 residues. The germline CDR1 and CDR2 sequences are SGHVS and FNYEAQ. This CDR3 is CASSSAGTGSGELFF. The CDR3 DNA follows: TGTGCCAGCAGCTCCGCCGGGACAGGGTCCGGGGAGCTGTTTTTT.

The table lists this clonotype with many counts. The chain links TRBV20-1 to TRBJ2-1; 8 nucleotides line up with TRBD2. V dropped 5 bases and J dropped 9; count of bases not matched to a gene: 9. The CDR3 is 13 amino acids. Germline V CDR1 and CDR2: DFQATT, SNEGSKA (reference sequence). The CDR3 spells CSAPRLASGEQFF. CDR3 DNA: TGCAGTGCTCCTAGACTAGCGAGTGGTGAGCAGTTCTTC.

This clonotype was observed many times. The CDR3 DNA follows: TGTGCCAGCACCCACGGGGGGATTGGGAACGAGCAGTACTTC. Protein product: CASTHGGIGNEQYF. The chain employs TRBV7-9 and TRBJ2-7; TRBD2 aligns across 7 bases. Germline V lookup: CDR1 SEHNR, CDR2 FQNEAQ (reference sequence). V was clipped by 7 bases and J by 5 bases; unmatched bases: 11. The CDR3 extends over 14 amino acids.

This clonotype was recorded many times. This sequence joins TRBV12-3 or TRBV12-4 and TRBJ2-7; D gene ambiguous. Trimming removed 1 base at V and 9 bases at J, with 10 bases between. There are 12 residues in the CDR3. The CDR3 DNA reads TGTGCCAGCAGTTTAGACGGTTTTAGGCAGTACTTC. Encoded protein: CASSLDGFRQYF.